The rows below give T cell receptor beta chains drawn from one sample of a study of blood T cells in healthy people across ages. TCRdb re-analysed the 5' RACE reads in MiXCR, keeping a single row per CDR3 protein. Among about 640,000 distinct CDR3 sequences listed, 58% were seen once. The sample consisted of blood. These receptors all come from a man aged 60 to 75 in good health. Both conserved end residues are part of each CDR3. Each record gives: J gene, clone size, V gene, D gene, CDR3 DNA, CDR3 protein. A D gene is named only where the DNA matches it firmly. Size is stated for part of the rows, as once, few or many counts, or as a class when the clone is expanded.

J: TRBJ1-4; size: NA; V: TRBV2; D: NA; DNA: TGTGCCAGCCGATGGCATGATGAAAAACTGTTTTTT; CDR3: CASRWHDEKLFF
J: TRBJ1-4; size: NA; V: TRBV2; D: TRBD1; DNA: TGTGCCAGCAGTGGTCAGGGGGTTGAAAAACTGTTTTTT; CDR3: CASSGQGVEKLFF
J: TRBJ2-1; size: NA; V: TRBV5-1; D: NA; DNA: TGCGCCAGCAGCGCCGTCCGGGGACCGGGTGGGCAGTTCTTC; CDR3: CASSAVRGPGGQFF
J: TRBJ2-5; size: NA; V: TRBV6-5; D: NA; DNA: TGTGCCAGCAGTTACGGGACAACTCAAGAGACCCAGTACTTC; CDR3: CASSYGTTQETQYF
J: TRBJ2-5; size: NA; V: TRBV29-1; D: TRBD2; DNA: TGCAGCGTTGAAGCCCCTAGCGGGCTACTCCGGGGAGAGACCCAGTACTTC; CDR3: CSVEAPSGLLRGETQYF
J: TRBJ2-5; size: NA; V: TRBV4-1; D: TRBD1; DNA: TGCGCCAGCAGCAAACCGGGACAGGGGGAAGAGACCCAGTACTTC; CDR3: CASSKPGQGEETQYF
J: TRBJ2-4; size: NA; V: TRBV3-1; D: TRBD1; DNA: TGTGCCAGCAGCCATCAGACCGGGACAGGGGAGACTAGGGGCGTCAAAAACATTCAGTACTTC; CDR3: CASSHQTGTGETRGVKNIQYF
J: TRBJ2-3; size: once; V: TRBV7-9; D: TRBD2; DNA: TGTGCCAGCAGCTTTTCTACCTTAGCGGGCACAGAGACGCAGTATTTT; CDR3: CASSFSTLAGTETQYF
J: TRBJ2-2; size: NA; V: TRBV9; D: TRBD2; DNA: TGTGCCAGCAGCGTCTCCAGCGGGGCGACGAACACCGGGGAGCTGTTTTTT; CDR3: CASSVSSGATNTGELFF
J: TRBJ2-5; size: NA; V: TRBV10-1; D: NA; DNA: TGCGCCAGCAGTGAGTCAGGCCGTCCGGAGACCCAGTACTTC; CDR3: CASSESGRPETQYF
J: TRBJ2-5; size: few; V: TRBV3-1; D: NA; DNA: TGTGCCAGCAGCTCCACCAGGCGACGGCGCCAAGAGACCCAGTACTTC; CDR3: CASSSTRRRRQETQYF
J: TRBJ1-2; size: NA; V: TRBV29-1; D: NA; DNA: TGCAGCGTTCTCGAGGGATATGGCTACACCTTC; CDR3: CSVLEGYGYTF
J: TRBJ1-2; size: few; V: TRBV7-2; D: NA; DNA: TGTGCCAGCAGCGAGACAGTAAACTATGGCTACACCTTC; CDR3: CASSETVNYGYTF
J: TRBJ2-6; size: NA; V: TRBV27; D: NA; DNA: TGTGCCAGCAGTTTACGGGCAGGACGCTCTGGGGCCAACGTCCTGACTTTC; CDR3: CASSLRAGRSGANVLTF
J: TRBJ1-4; size: few; V: TRBV7-6; D: NA; DNA: TGTGCCAGCAGCCAATCCCTCGAGACCATCACTAATGAAAAACTGTTTTTT; CDR3: CASSQSLETITNEKLFF
J: TRBJ2-3; size: NA; V: TRBV5-1; D: TRBD2; DNA: TGCGCCAGCGAGGAGCGGGGGGCAAGGTATTTT; CDR3: CASEERGARYF
J: TRBJ1-4; size: NA; V: TRBV6-6; D: TRBD1; DNA: TGTGCCAGCAGTTGGGGCTCGACAGGGGGAGTCGGAAAACTGTTTTTT; CDR3: CASSWGSTGGVGKLFF
J: TRBJ2-1; size: NA; V: TRBV12-3/TRBV12-4; D: NA; DNA: TGTGCCAGCAGCCAGGGAAGGACGGATAGTGAGCAGTTCTTC; CDR3: CASSQGRTDSEQFF
J: TRBJ1-2; size: few; V: TRBV4-1; D: NA; DNA: TGCGCCAGCAGCCAAGAGAGTGTAGGTGGCTTTTATGGCTACACCTTC; CDR3: CASSQESVGGFYGYTF
J: TRBJ2-4; size: NA; V: TRBV2; D: NA; DNA: TGTGCCAGTGGGACGGCAAACATTCAGTACTTC; CDR3: CASGTANIQYF
J: TRBJ2-5; size: NA; V: TRBV3-1; D: NA; DNA: TGTGCCAGCAGCCAAGGGGGGTTGGATCAAGAGACCCAGTACTTC; CDR3: CASSQGGLDQETQYF
J: TRBJ2-1; size: NA; V: TRBV6-5; D: TRBD2; DNA: TGTGCCAGCAGATACTCGAGCGGGGGGGCCAACAATGAGCAGTTCTTC; CDR3: CASRYSSGGANNEQFF
J: TRBJ2-5; size: NA; V: TRBV7-9; D: NA; DNA: TGTGCCAGCAGCTTTAGGACGTTGGGGGAGACCCAGTACTTC; CDR3: CASSFRTLGETQYF
J: TRBJ1-2; size: few; V: TRBV9; D: NA; DNA: TGTGCCAGCAGCCCGGAGGGTTCCAGATTAAGCTATGGCTACACCTTC; CDR3: CASSPEGSRLSYGYTF
J: TRBJ2-3; size: NA; V: TRBV25-1; D: NA; DNA: TGTGCCAGCAGTGAAAGGGCGGACATCACAGATACGCAGTATTTT; CDR3: CASSERADITDTQYF
J: TRBJ1-2; size: NA; V: TRBV20-1; D: NA; DNA: TGCAGTGCTAGAGGGACTGGGGGGGACTATGGCTACACCTTC; CDR3: CSARGTGGDYGYTF
J: TRBJ1-5; size: NA; V: TRBV20-1; D: NA; DNA: TGCAGTGCTAGAGATTCCATTCATCAGCCCCAGCATTTT; CDR3: CSARDSIHQPQHF
J: TRBJ2-7; size: NA; V: TRBV4-1; D: NA; DNA: TGCGCCAGCAGCCGCAACCAGGGAGGCAATGAGCAGTACTTC; CDR3: CASSRNQGGNEQYF
J: TRBJ2-3; size: few; V: TRBV29-1; D: NA; DNA: TGCAGCGTTGATCGGGACCCAGATACGCAGTATTTT; CDR3: CSVDRDPDTQYF
J: TRBJ2-4; size: NA; V: TRBV5-1; D: TRBD1; DNA: TGCGTCAGCAGCCCCCCACGACAGGGGGCCAAAAACATTCAGTACTTC; CDR3: CVSSPPRQGAKNIQYF
J: TRBJ2-7; size: NA; V: TRBV5-1; D: NA; DNA: TGCGCCAGCAGCTTGACAGGGCCATACTCCTACAATGAGCAGTACTTC; CDR3: CASSLTGPYSYNEQYF
J: TRBJ2-7; size: NA; V: TRBV6-1; D: NA; DNA: TGTGCCAGCAGGGGGGACTTGAGCTCCTACGAGCAGTACTTC; CDR3: CASRGDLSSYEQYF
J: TRBJ2-5; size: NA; V: TRBV6-2/TRBV6-3; D: NA; DNA: TGTGCCAGCAGTACCAGGGTATACCAAGAGACCCAGTACTTC; CDR3: CASSTRVYQETQYF
J: TRBJ2-5; size: NA; V: TRBV5-4; D: NA; DNA: TGTGCCAGCAGCTTGGTTGCGGGGGCCCCGGGAAAGACCCAGTACTTC; CDR3: CASSLVAGAPGKTQYF
J: TRBJ2-7; size: few; V: TRBV7-8; D: NA; DNA: TGTGCCAGCAGCTTAGAGGGGAGGTACGAGCAGTACTTC; CDR3: CASSLEGRYEQYF
J: TRBJ1-4; size: few; V: TRBV4-1; D: NA; DNA: TGCGCCAGCAGCCAAGCCCGGGGCAGGGCCGTGGAAAAACTGTTTTTT; CDR3: CASSQARGRAVEKLFF
J: TRBJ1-2; size: NA; V: TRBV21-1; D: NA; DNA: TGTGCCAGCAGCAAAGGGGCGGCTTATGGCTACACCTTC; CDR3: CASSKGAAYGYTF
J: TRBJ2-7; size: NA; V: TRBV5-1; D: TRBD1; DNA: TGCGCCAGCAGCTTTGAGGGACAGGGGAAGCAGTACTTC; CDR3: CASSFEGQGKQYF
J: TRBJ1-2; size: few; V: TRBV6-1; D: NA; DNA: TGTGCCAGCTCAGGACGGAACTATGGCTACACCTTC; CDR3: CASSGRNYGYTF
J: TRBJ2-7; size: once; V: TRBV11-2; D: NA; DNA: TGTGCCAGCATGGCGTCCTACGAGCAGTACTTC; CDR3: CASMASYEQYF
J: TRBJ2-1; size: NA; V: TRBV6-1; D: TRBD2; DNA: TGTGCCAGCAGTGACCCAGCGGGGGGGTCTGACAATGAGCAGTTCTTC; CDR3: CASSDPAGGSDNEQFF
J: TRBJ2-7; size: few; V: TRBV13; D: NA; DNA: TGTGCCAGCAGCTGGACCTACGAGCAGTACTTC; CDR3: CASSWTYEQYF
J: TRBJ2-7; size: NA; V: TRBV2; D: NA; DNA: TGTGCCAGCAGTGAACTCACCTACGAGCAGTACTTC; CDR3: CASSELTYEQYF
J: TRBJ1-2; size: once; V: TRBV7-2; D: NA; DNA: TGTGCCAGCAGCCCCACCCATGTTAGGGGGGTTGAAGACTATGGCTACACCTTC; CDR3: CASSPTHVRGVEDYGYTF
J: TRBJ1-5; size: NA; V: TRBV21-1; D: NA; DNA: TGTGCCAGCAGCAGTAGGGACAGGGGGCATCGGCAGCCCCAGCATTTT; CDR3: CASSSRDRGHRQPQHF
J: TRBJ2-1; size: NA; V: TRBV6-1; D: NA; DNA: TGTGCCAGCAGACTAGTCTCCTACAATGAGCAGTTCTTC; CDR3: CASRLVSYNEQFF
J: TRBJ2-3; size: NA; V: TRBV7-9; D: TRBD2; DNA: TGTGCCAGCAGCCATTGGACTAGTTCAGATACGCAGTATTTT; CDR3: CASSHWTSSDTQYF
J: TRBJ2-1; size: NA; V: TRBV5-1; D: TRBD2; DNA: TGCGCCAGCAGCTTGGTGCCTAGCGGGGAAAATGAGCAGTTCTTC; CDR3: CASSLVPSGENEQFF
J: TRBJ2-1; size: NA; V: TRBV7-2; D: TRBD2; DNA: TGTGCCAGCAGCTTCGAGGGAGGGCCCCACAATGAGCAGTTCTTC; CDR3: CASSFEGGPHNEQFF
J: TRBJ2-5; size: few; V: TRBV5-4; D: NA; DNA: TGTGCCAGCAGCGTGGATAGTGCGACCCAGTACTTC; CDR3: CASSVDSATQYF
J: TRBJ1-2; size: few; V: TRBV4-1; D: NA; DNA: TGCGCCAGCAGCCAAGGAGGGCAGGGTCGCGGCTACACCTTC; CDR3: CASSQGGQGRGYTF
J: TRBJ2-2; size: NA; V: TRBV11-2; D: TRBD1; DNA: TGTGCCAGCAGCCCGAGACAGGGGGCAAGCACCGGGGAGCTGTTTTTT; CDR3: CASSPRQGASTGELFF
J: TRBJ2-3; size: few; V: TRBV12-3/TRBV12-4; D: TRBD2; DNA: TGTGCCAGCAGTTTATTAGCGGGGGGATACACAGATACGCAGTATTTT; CDR3: CASSLLAGGYTDTQYF
J: TRBJ1-6; size: NA; V: TRBV5-1; D: NA; DNA: TGCGCCAGCAGCTTGAACGGCGGGAAGGGTAGAGCCCTCCACTTT; CDR3: CASSLNGGKGRALHF
J: TRBJ2-1; size: NA; V: TRBV14; D: TRBD2; DNA: TGTGCCAGCAGCCAGTTGACGGCGCGGGGGAATGAGCAGTTCTTC; CDR3: CASSQLTARGNEQFF
J: TRBJ2-7; size: few; V: TRBV6-1; D: TRBD1; DNA: TGTGCCAGCAGTGCGACAGGGAGCTCCTACGAGCAGTACTTC; CDR3: CASSATGSSYEQYF
J: TRBJ1-3; size: NA; V: TRBV4-1; D: TRBD1; DNA: TGCGCCAGCAGCCAGCAGACAGGGACGATCTCTGGAAACACCATATATTTT; CDR3: CASSQQTGTISGNTIYF
J: TRBJ2-1; size: few; V: TRBV20-1; D: TRBD2; DNA: TGCAGTGCTACCGGACTAGCGGGGGGCTACAATGAGCAGTTCTTC; CDR3: CSATGLAGGYNEQFF